The 12 T cell receptor beta chains reported below all come from one sample, sequenced in a study of T-cell reconstitution after alpha-beta-depleted transplantation in children (dated by TCRdb to the mid-2010s). In the paper's terms, the treatment or condition label means: allogeneic hematopoietic cell transplantation with graft depleted of TCRalphabeta T cells and CD19 B cells. The protocol used for the library was PCR. These reads were obtained on an Illumina HiSeq 2500. To normalize quantification of the TCRbeta repertoire, the TCR libraries were built with molecular barcoding that relied on unique molecular identifiers. TCRdb took the public reads, trimmed them with fastp at Q25, ran MiXCR for clone calling and kept in-frame beta chains. Rows matching on CDR3 protein sequence are summarized as one entry with the most common DNA and genes. Present in this sample are hundreds of thousands of distinct CDR3 sequences, more than 9% of which were seen just once. Clones ranked in the top ten supply roughly 2% of the sample.

The sample here was PBMCs, taken before TCRalphabeta/CD19-depleted stem cell transplant. Every receptor here comes from a child aged 2 to 10 with inherited bone marrow failure, due to receive a stem cell transplant.

This clonotype was counted at least ten times. The V call is TRBV15, the J call TRBJ2-2; 7 bases match TRBD2. Germline loops: CDR1 LNHNV, CDR2 YYDKDF (reference sequence). This CDR3 is built from 16 residues. With V trimmed by 6 bases and J by 7 bases, 14 bases remained unmatched. CDR3 sequence (DNA): TGTGCCACCAGGTTGACTAGCTCATATCAAGGCGGGGAGCTGTTTTTT. Translating gives CATRLTSSYQGGELFF.

This clonotype showed up many times. The rearrangement links TRBV6-5 to TRBJ2-7, with 16 bases aligning to TRBD2. Germline V gene lookup returns CDR1 MNHEY and CDR2 SVGAGI. J gave up 9 bases and V 2 bases, and 10 bases lay outside the gene matches. CDR3 length: 17 amino acids. CDR3 sequence reads: CASSYEPGLAGGLGQYF. In nucleotides, the CDR3 is TGTGCCAGCAGTTACGAACCGGGACTAGCGGGAGGGCTGGGGCAGTACTTC.

This clonotype came up a few times. V usage is TRBV30 and J usage is TRBJ2-1; TRBD2 is a possible D gene (5 bases). The V end was cut by 3 bases, the J end by 4 bases, with 13 bases between. This CDR3 is built from 14 residues. Germline values: CDR1 GTSNPN, CDR2 SVGIG (reference sequence). CDR3 loop: CAWSPWGVYNEQFF. The CDR3 DNA sequence: TGTGCCTGGAGCCCCTGGGGAGTATACAATGAGCAGTTCTTC. Filled out from reference TRBV30 and TRBJ2-1, the complete variable domain reads SQTIHQWPATLVQPVGSPLSLECTVEGTSNPNLYWYRQAAGRGLQLLFYSVGIGQISSEVPQNLSASRPQDRQFILSSKKLLLSDSGFYLCAWSPWGVYNEQFFGPGTRLTVL.

CDR3 region: CASTGWQTQYF. The CDR3 DNA follows: TGTGCCAGCACCGGGTGGCAGACCCAGTACTTC. The V gene is TRBV28, the J gene TRBJ2-5; no firm D call. Deletions cut 7 bases from V and 6 bases from J, with 9 bases between. This CDR3 has 11 amino acids. The germline V gene has CDR1 MDHEN and CDR2 SYDVKM.

The V and J genes are TRBV7-8 and TRBJ2-6; D perhaps matches TRBD2 (7 bases). Germline assignment: CDR1 SGHVS and CDR2 FQNEAQ. The CDR3 covers 17 residues. The germline V and J ends were trimmed by 1 base and 2 bases, with 12 bases remaining between them. The CDR3 loop is CASSLGAGGPGANVLTF. The CDR3 DNA reads TGTGCCAGCAGCTTAGGTGCCGGGGGGCCTGGGGCCAACGTCCTGACTTTC.

In this sample, this clonotype turned up many times. The rearrangement links TRBV25-1 to TRBJ2-5; possibly TRBD1 for D (5 bases). The CDR3 totals 16 residues. Trimming took off 3 bases at V and 2 bases at J, with 16 bases between the two ends. Germline loops: CDR1 MGHDK, CDR2 SYGVNS. This CDR3 is CASSDPPSRGQETQYF. In DNA form, the CDR3 reads TGTGCCAGCAGTGATCCTCCCTCTAGGGGTCAAGAGACCCAGTACTTC.

This clonotype was seen at least ten times. The CDR3 DNA reads TGTGCCACCCAGGCGCAAGGCCCGACCTACGAGCAGTACTTC. This sequence encodes CATQAQGPTYEQYF. This chain links TRBV10-3 with TRBJ2-7; D is unresolved. Germline V lookup: CDR1 ENHRY, CDR2 SYGVKD. CDR3 size: 14 residues. V lost 10 bases and J lost 2, with 18 bases in between.

Many counts were recorded for this clonotype. This rearrangement joins TRBV12-3 or TRBV12-4 to TRBJ2-2; possibly TRBD1 for D (6 bases). Trimming took off 6 bases at V and 6 bases at J, with 20 bases between the two ends. The CDR3 covers 16 residues. The CDR3 coding sequence is TGTGCCAGCAGCGCTTTGGCTCAGGGGTCCCCCGGGGAGCTGTTTTTT. It specifies CASSALAQGSPGELFF.

This clonotype has a count of ten or more. V usage is TRBV20-1 and J usage is TRBJ1-5; 8 bases are a match to TRBD1. Germline trimming cut 5 bases from V and 2 bases from J; bases unmatched to any gene: 11. Germline CDR1 is DFQATT and CDR2 is SNEGSKA (reference sequence). CDR3 size: 16 residues. The CDR3 spells CSAPGAGGVGNQPQHF. The CDR3 DNA sequence: TGCAGTGCTCCGGGGGCAGGGGGCGTAGGCAATCAGCCCCAGCATTTT.

There are many counts of this clonotype. J is TRBJ2-1 and V is TRBV29-1; 8 bases align to TRBD1. CDR1 is SQVTM and CDR2 is ANQGSEA in the germline V gene. The J segment lost 5 bases and the V segment lost 2 bases, leaving 2 bases of the junction unmatched. This CDR3 is built from 13 residues. The chain's CDR3 is CSVETGGNNEQFF. In nucleotides, the CDR3 is TGCAGCGTTGAAACAGGGGGAAACAATGAGCAGTTCTTC.

V and J are TRBV19 and TRBJ2-7; TRBD2 is a possible D gene (6 bases). The CDR3 has 13 residues. Trimming shortened V by 3 bases and J by 3 bases, and 9 bases separated the two germline ends. Germline assignment: CDR1 LNHDA and CDR2 SQIVND (reference sequence). The CDR3 coding sequence is TGTGCCAGTAGTATCTCTAGCGTCTACGAGCAGTACTTC. It encodes CASSISSVYEQYF.

There are many counts of this clonotype. This chain links TRBV5-1 with TRBJ1-1; weak D call: TRBD1 (6 bases). Germline CDR1 is SGHRS and CDR2 is YFSETQ. The V end was cut by 3 bases, the J end by 3 bases, with 12 bases between. The CDR3 is made up of 14 amino acids. The CDR3 here is CASSSGGADTEAFF. In nucleotides, the CDR3 is TGCGCCAGCAGCTCTGGGGGGGCCGACACTGAAGCTTTCTTT.